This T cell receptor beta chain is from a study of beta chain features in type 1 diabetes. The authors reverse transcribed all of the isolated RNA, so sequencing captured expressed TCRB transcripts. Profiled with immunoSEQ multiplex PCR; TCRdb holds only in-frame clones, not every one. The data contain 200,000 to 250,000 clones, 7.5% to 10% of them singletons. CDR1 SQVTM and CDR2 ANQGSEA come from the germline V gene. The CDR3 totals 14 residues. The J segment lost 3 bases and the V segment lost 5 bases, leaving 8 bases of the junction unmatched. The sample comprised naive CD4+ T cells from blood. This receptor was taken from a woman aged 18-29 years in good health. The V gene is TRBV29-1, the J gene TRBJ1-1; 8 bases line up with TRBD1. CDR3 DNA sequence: TGCAGCGTTCACAGACAGGGGCTGGACACTGAAGCTTTCTTT. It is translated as CSVHRQGLDTEAFF.